A single sample gave rise to the 22 T cell receptor beta chains below, sequenced in a study of T-cell memory formation after mild COVID-19. TCRdb redid the calling of the 5' RACE reads with MiXCR, one entry per CDR3 protein. The sample has roughly 99,000 distinct CDR3 sequences; 13% to 15% are singletons. Sequences were obtained from PBMCs or a T cell subset sorted from them (not recorded which). These receptors came from a man between 18 and 29 years old who had mild COVID-19 (a few samples of this study predate the infection). Cell type and time point are not known.

The chain employs TRBV4-2 and TRBJ2-7; D might be TRBD2 (5 bases). V was shortened by 0 bases and J by 0 bases, with 15 bases between the two germline ends. This CDR3 is 17 amino acids long. Germline V CDR1 and CDR2: LGHNA, YNFKEQ. The CDR3 here is CASSQDGSGVSSYEQYF. CDR3 DNA: TGTGCCAGCAGCCAAGATGGTTCCGGGGTAAGCTCCTACGAGCAGTACTTC.

In its sample, this clonotype was seen a few times. The chain has TRBV6-5 and TRBJ1-1; D uncertain. Deletions cut 6 bases from V and 4 bases from J, with 9 bases between. CDR1 and CDR2 (germline): MNHEY, SVGAGI. This CDR3 comprises 12 residues. CDR3 bases: TGTGCCAGCAGAATGGGAGGCACTGAAGCTTTCTTT. Translated: CASRMGGTEAFF.

The CDR3 region is CASSSLGTLGSSYNSPLHF. The DNA for the CDR3 is TGTGCCAGCAGCTCTCTGGGGACACTAGGCAGCTCCTATAATTCACCCCTCCACTTT. The chain recombines TRBV5-5 with TRBJ1-6; D might be TRBD1 (6 bases). The CDR3 sequence is 19 residues long. Trimming took 3 bases from V and 0 from J, leaving 19 bases between them. Germline V CDR1 and CDR2: SGHKS, YYEKEE (reference sequence). Supplemented by reference TRBV5-5 and TRBJ1-6, the full variable domain reads DAGVTQSPTHLIKTRGQQVTLRCSPISGHKSVSWYQQVLGQGPQFIFQYYEKEERGRGNFPDRFSARQFPNYSSELNVNALLLGDSALYLCASSSLGTLGSSYNSPLHFGNGTRLTVT.

This clonotype was detected many times. J is TRBJ2-7 and V is TRBV12-3 or TRBV12-4; perhaps D is TRBD1 or TRBD2 (6 bases each). The V end was cut by 3 bases, the J end by 4 bases, with 13 bases between. The length of the CDR3 is 14 residues. The CDR3 loop is CASSFWGAKYEQYF. DNA of the CDR3: TGTGCCAGCAGTTTTTGGGGGGCGAAGTACGAGCAGTACTTC.

The chain uses TRBV12-3 or TRBV12-4 and TRBJ1-2; a weak D match, TRBD1 (5 bases). CDR3 length: 12 amino acids. With 7 bases removed from V and 7 bases from J, the gap between germline ends came to 13 bases. The CDR3 region is CASTEGALGYTF. Here the CDR3 DNA reads TGTGCCAGCACGGAAGGGGCGCTTGGCTACACCTTC.

This clonotype appeared many times. The J gene is TRBJ2-6, the V gene TRBV6-2 or TRBV6-3, with D possibly called TRBD1 or TRBD2 (5 bases each). The CDR3 spans 15 residues. Deletions cut 4 bases from V and 4 bases from J, with 11 bases between. Germline V gene lookup returns CDR1 MNHEY and CDR2 SVGEGT. Here the CDR3 reads CASSFRGSGANVLTF. Here the CDR3 DNA reads TGTGCCAGCAGTTTCCGGGGCTCAGGGGCCAACGTCCTGACTTTC.

The CDR3 DNA sequence: TGTGCCAGTAGTATGGTGTTCGGGACAGATACGCAGTATTTT. The encoded protein is CASSMVFGTDTQYF. V is TRBV19 and J is TRBJ2-3; D not certain. V lost 3 bases to trimming and J lost 3 bases, with 10 bases between them. Germline CDR1 reads LNHDA; CDR2 reads SQIVND (reference sequence). This CDR3 has 14 amino acids.

This clonotype was observed at least ten times. The chain couples TRBV5-1 to TRBJ2-1, with 12 bases aligning to TRBD2. CDR3 length: 15 residues. Germline V gene lookup returns CDR1 SGHRS and CDR2 YFSETQ. V trimming: 4 bases; J trimming: 5 bases; junction bases outside the gene matches: 4. In DNA form, the CDR3 reads TGCGCCAGCAGCAGGACTAGCGGGGACCACAATGAGCAGTTCTTC. It is translated as CASSRTSGDHNEQFF.

In this sample, this clonotype turned up a few times. CDR3: CARGEGAGGEQYV. The CDR3 coding sequence is TGTGCCCGCGGGGAGGGGGCCGGGGGCGAGCAGTACGTC. The V call is TRBV2, the J call TRBJ2-7; D may be TRBD1 or TRBD2 (7 bases each). CDR3 length equals 13 residues. V lost 11 bases and J lost 6, with 20 bases in between. CDR1 is SNHLY, CDR2 FYNNEI, per germline.

This clonotype was seen only a few times. This chain uses TRBV9 with TRBJ1-1, with D uncertain. This CDR3 is 13 amino acids long. The V end lost 1 base, the J end lost 1 base, and 5 bases lay between the germline ends. Germline V gene sequence: CDR1 SGDLS, CDR2 YYNGEE. CDR3 in amino acids: CASSVRGNTEAFF. As DNA, the CDR3 is TGTGCCAGCAGCGTACGTGGGAACACTGAAGCTTTCTTT.

The V gene is TRBV6-5, the J gene TRBJ2-1; D gene uncertain. CDR3 length: 13 residues. Germline V gene data show CDR1 as MNHEY and CDR2 as SVGAGI. V was clipped by 9 bases and J by 7 bases, with 16 bases between them. For the CDR3, the DNA is TGTGCCAGTATCCCGCCAGGAGAAAATGAGCAGTTCTTC. The encoded protein is CASIPPGENEQFF.

This clonotype was detected only a few times. The rearrangement joins TRBV12-3 or TRBV12-4 to TRBJ2-1; the D call may be TRBD1 or TRBD2 (5 bases each). The CDR3 covers 18 residues. V was clipped by 5 bases and J by 5 bases, with 25 bases between them. The CDR3 spells CASSVHRDPGTQDNEQFF. CDR3 nucleotides: TGTGCCAGCAGTGTCCACCGGGACCCCGGTACCCAAGACAATGAGCAGTTCTTC.

This clonotype has ten or more counts. The chain recombines TRBV27 with TRBJ2-1, with TRBD2 identical over 13 bases. The CDR3 is 15 amino acids. CDR1 MNHEY and CDR2 SMNVEV come from the germline V gene (reference sequence). V lost 5 bases, J lost 7 bases, and 5 bases stayed unmatched. CDR3 in DNA: TGTGCCAGCAGTACAACTAGCGGGGGGGCTAATGAGCAGTTCTTC. Its translation is CASSTTSGGANEQFF.

The chain has TRBV5-4 and TRBJ2-7; D may correspond to TRBD1 or TRBD2 (5 bases each). CDR1 and CDR2 from the germline V gene are SGHNT and YYREEE (reference sequence). The CDR3 totals 14 residues. Trimming took 2 bases from V and 2 from J, leaving 11 bases between them. CDR3: CASSFGTETYEQYV. CDR3 DNA sequence: TGTGCCAGCAGCTTCGGGACGGAAACCTACGAGCAGTACGTC.

The table lists this clonotype with a few counts. The chain has TRBV5-1 and TRBJ2-7, with 12 bases lining up with TRBD1. The length of the CDR3 is 18 residues. The V gene's germline CDR1 is SGHRS and CDR2 YFSETQ. V was pared by 3 bases and J by 2 bases, with 12 bases of the junction left unmatched. CDR3 coding DNA: TGCGCCAGCAGCTCTACCGGGACAGGGGGCGCGTCCCCCTACGAGCAGTACGTC. It yields the protein CASSSTGTGGASPYEQYV.

This clonotype has more than one count but fewer than ten. The chain joins TRBV5-1 to TRBJ1-6, with D perhaps TRBD1 (5 bases). Trimming left V 4 bases short and J 4 bases short, with 21 bases between. The CDR3 contains 18 residues. Germline V gene lookup returns CDR1 SGHRS and CDR2 YFSETQ. The DNA of the CDR3 is TGCGCCAGCAGCCCCCAGGGTGTTTTGTTGGAATATAATTCACCCCTCCACTTT. Residues: CASSPQGVLLEYNSPLHF.

This clonotype has just a few counts. This rearrangement joins TRBV11-2 to TRBJ2-7; 8 nucleotides agree with TRBD1. Trimming took 7 bases from V and 5 from J; bases not matched to a gene: 10. Germline V lookup: CDR1 SGHAT, CDR2 FQNNGV. The CDR3 is made up of 14 amino acids. CDR3 protein: CASNAGGGTNEQYV. The CDR3 DNA follows: TGTGCCAGCAACGCAGGGGGCGGTACGAACGAGCAGTACGTC.

The rearrangement uses TRBV7-9 and TRBJ1-5, with D possibly TRBD1 on 5 matching bases. This CDR3 is 15 amino acids long. Germline values: CDR1 SEHNR, CDR2 FQNEAQ (reference sequence). The V and J ends lost 5 bases and 3 bases respectively, with 14 bases between them. The CDR3 loop reads CASSPSDRTNQPQHF. CDR3 bases: TGTGCCAGCAGCCCTTCCGACAGAACCAATCAGCCCCAGCATTTT.

A few counts support this clonotype. The rearrangement links TRBV4-3 to TRBJ2-3; TRBD2 matches 7 bases. Germline trimming cut 2 bases from V and 4 bases from J; bases unmatched to any gene: 6. Germline CDR1 reads LGHNA; CDR2 reads YSLEER. This CDR3 is 15 amino acids long. The CDR3 here is CASSQRWEGADTQYF. CDR3 DNA sequence: TGCGCCAGCAGCCAACGGTGGGAGGGCGCAGATACGCAGTATTTT.

To note about this clonotype: With a much larger clone just one base away, this may be a read error. The V gene is TRBV7-9, the J gene TRBJ2-1; D tentatively reads TRBD1 or TRBD2 (5 bases each). The CDR3 is 11 amino acids. V was pared by 3 bases and J by 9 bases, with 6 bases between. Germline values: CDR1 SEHNR, CDR2 FQNEAQ (reference sequence). CDR3 residues: CASSLRGEQFF. The CDR3 DNA reads TGTGCCAGCAGCTTGAGGGGTGAGCAGTTCTTC.

J is TRBJ1-2 and V is TRBV5-1; 7 bases line up with TRBD1. The germline gives CDR1 SGHRS, CDR2 YFSETQ. V was pared by 0 bases and J by 2 bases, with 1 base of the junction left unmatched. The length of the CDR3 is 14 residues. This CDR3 is CASSLETGNYGYTF. The CDR3 DNA reads as TGCGCCAGCAGCTTGGAGACAGGGAACTATGGCTACACCTTC.

V gene TRBV5-6 combines with J gene TRBJ2-7, with D possibly called TRBD1 or TRBD2 (5 bases each). The V end was cut by 4 bases, the J end by 4 bases, with 21 bases between. The CDR3 spans 16 residues. Germline CDR1 SGHDT, CDR2 YYEEEE. For the CDR3, the DNA is TGTGCCAGCAGCACCGGGACCGACGTGTTTTCGTACGAGCAGTACTTC. Translated, it gives CASSTGTDVFSYEQYF.